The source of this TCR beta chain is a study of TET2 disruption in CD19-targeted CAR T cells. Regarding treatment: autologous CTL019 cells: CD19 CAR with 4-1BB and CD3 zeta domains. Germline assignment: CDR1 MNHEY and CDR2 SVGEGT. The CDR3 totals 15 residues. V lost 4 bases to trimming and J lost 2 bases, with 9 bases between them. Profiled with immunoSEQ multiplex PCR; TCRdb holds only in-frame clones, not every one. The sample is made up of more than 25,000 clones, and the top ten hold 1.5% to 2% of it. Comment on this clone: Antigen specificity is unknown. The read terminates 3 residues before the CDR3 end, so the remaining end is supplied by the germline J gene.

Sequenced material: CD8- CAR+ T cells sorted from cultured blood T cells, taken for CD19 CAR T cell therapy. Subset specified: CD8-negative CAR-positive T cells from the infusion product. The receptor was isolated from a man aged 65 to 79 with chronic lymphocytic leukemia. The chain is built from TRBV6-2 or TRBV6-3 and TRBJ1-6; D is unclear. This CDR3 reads CASSWAQAYNSPLHF. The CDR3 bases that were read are TGTGCCAGCAGTTGGGCTCAGGCCTATAATTCACCC.